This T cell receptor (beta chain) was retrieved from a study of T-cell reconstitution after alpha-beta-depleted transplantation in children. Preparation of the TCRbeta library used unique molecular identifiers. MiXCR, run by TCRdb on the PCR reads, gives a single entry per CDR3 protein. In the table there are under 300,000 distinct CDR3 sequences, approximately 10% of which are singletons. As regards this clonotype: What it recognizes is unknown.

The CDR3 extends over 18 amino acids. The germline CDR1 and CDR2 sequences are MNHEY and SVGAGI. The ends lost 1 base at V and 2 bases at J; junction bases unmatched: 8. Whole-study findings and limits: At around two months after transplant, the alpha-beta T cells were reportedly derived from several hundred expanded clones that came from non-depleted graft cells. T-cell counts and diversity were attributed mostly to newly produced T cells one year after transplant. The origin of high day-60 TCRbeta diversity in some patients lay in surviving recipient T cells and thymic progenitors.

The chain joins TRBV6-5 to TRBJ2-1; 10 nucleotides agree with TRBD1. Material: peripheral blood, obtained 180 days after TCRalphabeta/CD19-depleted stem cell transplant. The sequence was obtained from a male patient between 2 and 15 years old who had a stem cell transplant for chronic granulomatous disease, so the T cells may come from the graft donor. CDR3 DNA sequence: TGTGCCAGCAGTTACTGGGGTAGGGGACAGGGGCCCTACAATGAGCAGTTCTTC. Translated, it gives CASSYWGRGQGPYNEQFF.